The sample holds one count of the clone carrying this T cell receptor (beta chain). Its matching antigen is unknown. Splitting the CD4+ cells yielded a CD45RA+ naive subset and a CD45RA-negative memory subset. DNA at 200 ng, tens of thousands of T cell genomes, went into sorted-subset replicate PCRs. TCRdb's copy holds only in-frame clones and misses some; the assay was immunoSEQ multiplex PCR. The repertoire consists of about 2.4 million clones, with roughly 93% occurring once and the leading ten covering approximately 0.36%. This sample is drawn from a study of shared clonotypes between healthy human individuals. Trimming pared 8 bases from V and 7 bases from J, leaving 18 bases between. The CDR3 sequence is 14 residues long. Germline assignment: CDR1 SGHVS and CDR2 FQNEAQ. Study-level findings and limits: Non-shared clonotypes showed lower generation probabilities than clonotypes common to all four donors.

What was sequenced was naive CD4+ T cells from PBMCs. Regarding subset: CD45RA+ positively selected. This chain joins TRBV7-8 and TRBJ2-1; D perhaps matches TRBD2 (6 bases). This TCR came from a man aged 18 to 30 in good health. Some clones in this sample may be carry-over from other donors' samples. The chain's CDR3 is CASFTSRRGNEQFF. For the CDR3, the DNA is TGTGCCAGCTTCACTAGCAGGAGGGGTAATGAGCAGTTCTTC.